This TCR beta chain appears in the sequencing data of a study of STAT5B mutations in CD4+ large granular lymphocyte leukemia. Study-wide results and limits: 8/27 top patient clones versus 2/35 control clones were TRBV06-family.

Controls came from buffy coats of healthy blood donors. The CDR3 is 12 amino acids. V was trimmed by 2 bases and J by 5 bases, leaving 7 bases between them. In germline, CDR1 is SGHTS, CDR2 YDEGEE. Comment on this clone: Its antigen is unidentified.

Sequencing was at survey level. The assay was immunoSEQ multiplex PCR, and TCRdb's table has in-frame clones only and misses some. This sample yields just under 35,000 clones, of which around 63% are seen a single time; around 1.9% belongs to the top ten. The receptor comes from a human donor in good health. Input material: CD4+ T cells from blood buffy coats. This chain uses TRBV5-8 with TRBJ1-2; D not certain. CDR3 in amino acids: CASSFETYGYTF. The CDR3 bases are TGTGCCAGCAGCTTCGAGACTTATGGCTACACCTTC. Variable domain in full (rest from reference TRBV5-8 and TRBJ1-2): EAGVTQSPTHLIKTRGQQATLRCSPISGHTSVYWYQQALGLGLQFLLWYDEGEERNRGNFPPRFSGRQFPNYSSELNVNALELEDSALYLCASSFETYGYTFGSGTRLTVV.